This TCR beta chain is from a study of cytomegalovirus exposure and HLA in healthy donors. In its sample, this clone was seen once. The antigen is undetermined. PCR primers comprised 60 Vbeta and 13 Jbeta primers. TCRdb's table, derived via immunoSEQ multiplex PCR, lists solely in-frame clones and lacks some. The sample has about 170,000 clones, roughly 83% seen once. V lost 7 bases, J lost 5 bases, and 4 bases stayed unmatched. This CDR3 is 14 amino acids long. The germline V gene encodes CDR1 SNHLY and CDR2 FYNNEI. Points from the study as a whole: Per published reports, the classifier diagnosed cytomegalovirus status with high specificity and sensitivity.

The J gene is TRBJ2-5, the V gene TRBV2, with 13 bases fitting TRBD2. This sequence was found in a boy younger than 10 in good health and CMV-seronegative. The material sequenced was PBMCs. CDR3 sequence (DNA): TGTGCCAGCACAGGACTAGCGGGAGTGGAGACCCAGTACTTC. Translation gives CASTGLAGVETQYF. Using reference TRBV2 and TRBJ2-5 for the parts outside the CDR3, the full variable domain is EPEVTQTPSHQVTQMGQEVILRCVPISNHLYFYWYRQILGQKVEFLVSFYNNEISEKSEIFDDQFSVERPDGSNFTLKIRSTKLEDSAMYFCASTGLAGVETQYFGPGTRLLVL.